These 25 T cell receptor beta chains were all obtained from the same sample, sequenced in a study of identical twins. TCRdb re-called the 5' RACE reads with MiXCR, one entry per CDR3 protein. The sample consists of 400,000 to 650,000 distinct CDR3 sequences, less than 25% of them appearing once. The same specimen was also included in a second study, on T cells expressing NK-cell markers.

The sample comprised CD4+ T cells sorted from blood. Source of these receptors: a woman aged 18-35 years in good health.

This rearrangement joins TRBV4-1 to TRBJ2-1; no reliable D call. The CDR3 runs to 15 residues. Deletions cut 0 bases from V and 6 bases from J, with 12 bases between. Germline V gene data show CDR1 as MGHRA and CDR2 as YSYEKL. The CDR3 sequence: CASSQEIAISNEQFF. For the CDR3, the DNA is TGCGCCAGCAGCCAAGAAATCGCAATTTCCAATGAGCAGTTCTTC.

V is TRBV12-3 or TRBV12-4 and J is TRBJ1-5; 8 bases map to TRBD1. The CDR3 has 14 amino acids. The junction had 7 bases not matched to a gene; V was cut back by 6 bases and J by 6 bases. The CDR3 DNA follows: TGTGCCAGCAGGCAAGACAGGGGAACTCAGCCCCAGCATTTT. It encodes CASRQDRGTQPQHF.

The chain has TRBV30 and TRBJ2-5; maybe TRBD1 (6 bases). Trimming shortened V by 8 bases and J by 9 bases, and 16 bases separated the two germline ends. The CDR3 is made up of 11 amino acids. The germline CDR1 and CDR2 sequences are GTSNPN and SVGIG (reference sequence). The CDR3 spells CAGGGSRAQYF. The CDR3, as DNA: TGTGCCGGGGGCGGTTCTCGGGCCCAGTACTTC. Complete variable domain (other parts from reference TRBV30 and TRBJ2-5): SQTIHQWPATLVQPVGSPLSLECTVEGTSNPNLYWYRQAAGRGLQLLFYSVGIGQISSEVPQNLSASRPQDRQFILSSKKLLLSDSGFYLCAGGGSRAQYFGPGTRLLVL.

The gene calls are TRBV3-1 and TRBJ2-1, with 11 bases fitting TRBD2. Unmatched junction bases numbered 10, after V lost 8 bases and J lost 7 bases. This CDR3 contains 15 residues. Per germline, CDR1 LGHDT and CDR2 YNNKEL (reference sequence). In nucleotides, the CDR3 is TGTGCCAGCTGCGTTAGCGGGGGGGCGTCTAATGAGCAGTTCTTC. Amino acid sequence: CASCVSGGASNEQFF.

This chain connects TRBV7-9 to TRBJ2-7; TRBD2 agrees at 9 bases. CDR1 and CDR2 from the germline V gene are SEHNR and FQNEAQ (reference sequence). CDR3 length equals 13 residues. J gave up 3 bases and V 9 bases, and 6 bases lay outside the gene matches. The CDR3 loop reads CASKTTSGYEQYF. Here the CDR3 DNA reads TGTGCCAGTAAAACGACTAGCGGCTACGAGCAGTACTTC.

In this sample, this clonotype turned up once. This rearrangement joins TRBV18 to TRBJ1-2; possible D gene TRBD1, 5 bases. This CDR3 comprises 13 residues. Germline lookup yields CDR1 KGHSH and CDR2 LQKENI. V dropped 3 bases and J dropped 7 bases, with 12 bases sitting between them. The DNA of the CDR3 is TGTGCCAGCTCACCTTCGGGGGAGGTTGGCTACACCTTC. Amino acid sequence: CASSPSGEVGYTF.

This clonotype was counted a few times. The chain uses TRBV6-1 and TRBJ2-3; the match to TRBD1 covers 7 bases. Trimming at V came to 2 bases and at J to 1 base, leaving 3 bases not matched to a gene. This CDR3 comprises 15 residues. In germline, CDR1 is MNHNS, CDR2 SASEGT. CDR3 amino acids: CASSEPDRGTDTQYF. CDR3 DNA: TGTGCCAGCAGTGAACCCGACAGGGGCACAGATACGCAGTATTTT.

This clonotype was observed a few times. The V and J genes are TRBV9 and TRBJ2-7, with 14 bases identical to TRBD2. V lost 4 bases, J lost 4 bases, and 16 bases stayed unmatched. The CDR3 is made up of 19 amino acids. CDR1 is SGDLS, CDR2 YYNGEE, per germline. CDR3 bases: TGTGCCAGCAGCCCCCGGGCAGTAATTGGACTAGCGGGAGGTTACGAGCAGTACTTC. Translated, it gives CASSPRAVIGLAGGYEQYF.

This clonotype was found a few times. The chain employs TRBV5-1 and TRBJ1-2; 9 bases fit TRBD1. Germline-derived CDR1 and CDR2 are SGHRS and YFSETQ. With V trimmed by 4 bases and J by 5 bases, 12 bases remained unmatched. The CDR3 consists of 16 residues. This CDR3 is CASSLRRQGVPYGYTF. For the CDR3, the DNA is TGCGCCAGCAGCCTGCGTAGACAGGGGGTTCCTTATGGCTACACCTTC.

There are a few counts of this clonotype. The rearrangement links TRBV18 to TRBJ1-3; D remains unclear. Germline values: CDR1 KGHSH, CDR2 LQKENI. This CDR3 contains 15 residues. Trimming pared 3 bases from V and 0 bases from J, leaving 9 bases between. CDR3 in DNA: TGTGCCAGCTCACCGGTATCGTTCTCTGGAAACACCATATATTTT. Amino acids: CASSPVSFSGNTIYF. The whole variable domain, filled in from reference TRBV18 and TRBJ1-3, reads NAGVMQNPRHLVRRRGQEARLRCSPMKGHSHVYWYRQLPEEGLKFMVYLQKENIIDESGMPKERFSAEFPKEGPSILRIQQVVRGDSAAYFCASSPVSFSGNTIYFGEGSWLTVV.

DNA for the CDR3: TGCAGCGGAAAAGGGGTTAATGAGCAGTTCTTC. Translating gives CSGKGVNEQFF. This sequence joins TRBV20-1 and TRBJ2-1; D perhaps matches TRBD1 (5 bases). Looked up from germline, CDR1 is DFQATT and CDR2 is SNEGSKA (reference sequence). This CDR3 has 11 amino acids.

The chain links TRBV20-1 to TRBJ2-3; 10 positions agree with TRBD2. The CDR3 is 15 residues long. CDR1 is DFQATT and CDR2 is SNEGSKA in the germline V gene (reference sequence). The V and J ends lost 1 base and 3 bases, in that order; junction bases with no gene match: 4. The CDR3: CSARGGTSETDTQYF. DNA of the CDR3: TGCAGTGCTAGAGGGGGGACTAGCGAGACAGATACGCAGTATTTT.

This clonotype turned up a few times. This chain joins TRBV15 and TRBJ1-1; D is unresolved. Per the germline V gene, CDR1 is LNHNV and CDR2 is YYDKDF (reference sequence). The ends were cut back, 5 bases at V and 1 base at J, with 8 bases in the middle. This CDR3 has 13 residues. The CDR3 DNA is TGTGCCACCAGCCCAGGTGGGAACACTGAAGCTTTCTTT. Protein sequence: CATSPGGNTEAFF.

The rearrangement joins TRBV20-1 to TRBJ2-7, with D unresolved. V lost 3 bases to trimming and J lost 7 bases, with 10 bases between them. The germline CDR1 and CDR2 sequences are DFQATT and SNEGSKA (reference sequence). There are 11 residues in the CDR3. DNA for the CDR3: TGCAGTGCTAGGGTAGCCCAGGAGCAGTACTTC. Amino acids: CSARVAQEQYF.

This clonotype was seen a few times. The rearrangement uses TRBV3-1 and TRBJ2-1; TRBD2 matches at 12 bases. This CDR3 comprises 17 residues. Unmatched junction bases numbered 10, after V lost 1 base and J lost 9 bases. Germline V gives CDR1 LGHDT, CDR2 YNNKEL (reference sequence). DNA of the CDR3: TGTGCCAGCAGCCAAGTAGAACTAGCGGGGGGCGGAGGTGAGCAGTTCTTC. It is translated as CASSQVELAGGGGEQFF.

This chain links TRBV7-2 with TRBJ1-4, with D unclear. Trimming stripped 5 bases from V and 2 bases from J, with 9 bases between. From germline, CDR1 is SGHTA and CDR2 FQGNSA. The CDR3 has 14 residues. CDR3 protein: CASSPVATNEKLFF. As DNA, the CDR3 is TGTGCCAGCAGCCCGGTAGCGACTAATGAAAAACTGTTTTTT.

This CDR3 is CASSSGISHEQFF. The CDR3 coding sequence is TGTGCCAGCAGCTCAGGTATATCGCATGAGCAGTTCTTC. The rearrangement joins TRBV6-6 to TRBJ2-1; D is ambiguous. The V gene's germline CDR1 is MNHNY and CDR2 SVGAGI (reference sequence). The CDR3 spans 13 residues. Trimming left V 6 bases short and J 8 bases short, with 14 bases between.

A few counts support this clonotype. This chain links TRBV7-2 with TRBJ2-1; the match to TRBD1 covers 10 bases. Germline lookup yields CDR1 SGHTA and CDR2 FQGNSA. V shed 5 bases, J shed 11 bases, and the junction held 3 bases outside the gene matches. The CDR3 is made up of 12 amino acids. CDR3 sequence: CASSQTGGKQFF. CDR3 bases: TGTGCCAGCAGCCAGACAGGGGGCAAGCAGTTCTTC.

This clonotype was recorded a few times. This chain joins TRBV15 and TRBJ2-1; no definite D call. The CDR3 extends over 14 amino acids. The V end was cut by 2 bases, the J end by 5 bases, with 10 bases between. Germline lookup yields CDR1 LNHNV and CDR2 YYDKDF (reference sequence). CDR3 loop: CATSRTSTDNEQFF. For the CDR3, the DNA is TGTGCCACCAGCAGAACCTCAACAGACAATGAGCAGTTCTTC.

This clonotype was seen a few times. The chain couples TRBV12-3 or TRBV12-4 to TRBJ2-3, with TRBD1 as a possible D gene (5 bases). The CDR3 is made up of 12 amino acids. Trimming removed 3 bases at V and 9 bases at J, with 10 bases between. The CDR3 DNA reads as TGTGCCAGCAGTTTTGGGGCACAAACGCAGTATTTT. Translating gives CASSFGAQTQYF.

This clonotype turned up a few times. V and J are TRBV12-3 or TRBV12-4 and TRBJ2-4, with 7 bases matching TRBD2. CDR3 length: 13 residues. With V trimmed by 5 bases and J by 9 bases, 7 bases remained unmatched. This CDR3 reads CASSRDGEGIQYF. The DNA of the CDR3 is TGTGCCAGCAGTCGGGACGGGGAGGGCATTCAGTACTTC.

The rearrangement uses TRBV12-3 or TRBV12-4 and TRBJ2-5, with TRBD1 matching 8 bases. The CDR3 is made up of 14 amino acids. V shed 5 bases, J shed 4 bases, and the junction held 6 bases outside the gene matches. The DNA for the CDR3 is TGTGCCAGCAGTGTAGGACAGGGACGAGAGACCCAGTACTTC. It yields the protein CASSVGQGRETQYF.

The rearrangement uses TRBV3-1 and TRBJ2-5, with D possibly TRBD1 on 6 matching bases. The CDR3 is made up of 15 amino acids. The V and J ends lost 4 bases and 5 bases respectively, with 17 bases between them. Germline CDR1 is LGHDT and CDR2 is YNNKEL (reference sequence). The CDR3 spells CASSPPGQYLETQYF. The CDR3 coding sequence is TGTGCCAGCAGCCCCCCCGGACAGTATTTGGAGACCCAGTACTTC.

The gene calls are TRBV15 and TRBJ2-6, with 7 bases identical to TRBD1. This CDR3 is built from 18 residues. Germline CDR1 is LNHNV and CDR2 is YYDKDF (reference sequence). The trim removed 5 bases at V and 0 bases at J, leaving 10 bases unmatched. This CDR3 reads CATSYGQVTTSGANVLTF. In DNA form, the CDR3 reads TGTGCCACCAGCTACGGACAGGTCACCACCTCTGGGGCCAACGTCCTGACTTTC.

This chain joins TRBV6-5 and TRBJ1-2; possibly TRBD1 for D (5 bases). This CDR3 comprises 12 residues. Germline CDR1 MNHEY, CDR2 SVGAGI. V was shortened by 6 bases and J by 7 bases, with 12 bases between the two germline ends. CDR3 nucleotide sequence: TGTGCCAGCAGGGGGGTACCCGGTGGCTACACCTTC. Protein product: CASRGVPGGYTF.